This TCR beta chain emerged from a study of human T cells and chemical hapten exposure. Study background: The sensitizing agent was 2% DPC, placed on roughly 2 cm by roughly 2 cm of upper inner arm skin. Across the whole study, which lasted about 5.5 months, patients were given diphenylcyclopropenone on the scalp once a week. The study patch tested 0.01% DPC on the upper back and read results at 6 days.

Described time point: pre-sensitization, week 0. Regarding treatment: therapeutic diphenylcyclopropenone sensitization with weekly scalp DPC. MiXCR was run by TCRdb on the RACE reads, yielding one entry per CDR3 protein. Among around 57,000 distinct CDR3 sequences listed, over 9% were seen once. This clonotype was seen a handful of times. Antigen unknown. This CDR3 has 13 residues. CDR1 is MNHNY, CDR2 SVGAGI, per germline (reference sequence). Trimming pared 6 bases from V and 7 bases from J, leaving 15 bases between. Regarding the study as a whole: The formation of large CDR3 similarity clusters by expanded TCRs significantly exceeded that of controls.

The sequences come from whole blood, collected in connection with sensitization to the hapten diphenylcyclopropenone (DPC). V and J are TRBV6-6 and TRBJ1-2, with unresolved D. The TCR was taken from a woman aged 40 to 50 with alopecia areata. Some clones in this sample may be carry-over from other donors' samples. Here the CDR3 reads CASREDQSRGYTF. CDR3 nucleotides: TGTGCCAGCAGGGAGGATCAGAGTCGTGGCTACACCTTC.